This TCR beta chain stems from a study of CD8 T cells in ankylosing spondylitis. Notes on the study in general: Researchers report that disease-linked clones proved CD8+ and relatively rare in peripheral blood. Seemingly characteristic of ankylosing spondylitis blood was a TCR beta motif consisting of 7 or 8 highly homologous variants.

Note on this clonotype: Its antigen remains unidentified.

Libraries of TCR beta came from quantitative 5'-RACE with molecular barcodes. TCRdb ran MiXCR on the 5' RACE reads and lists one entry per CDR3 protein. In the table there are a few hundred thousand distinct CDR3 sequences, about 12% of which are singletons. This CDR3 region has 14 residues. V gave up 1 base and J gave up 4 bases; unmatched junction bases: 1. The germline V gene has CDR1 GTSNPN and CDR2 SVGIG (reference sequence). This clonotype was sampled from a male donor with ankylosing spondylitis. This chain links TRBV30 with TRBJ2-5, with 12 bases that match TRBD2. Sample: blood, either unsorted or a sorted T cell fraction (not recorded which). The CDR3 region is CAWSAGLAGETQYF. In nucleotides, the CDR3 is TGTGCCTGGAGTGCGGGACTAGCGGGAGAGACCCAGTACTTC.